What follows is one T cell receptor (beta chain) and its context. The table lists this clonotype with many counts. Its antigen remains undetermined. The sample holds no much larger clone one base away, and base qualities are not on file. CDR3 length: 13 amino acids, cysteine to phenylalanine. Just CDR3 DNA is preserved here, 39 bases in frame from base 1. Trimming accounts for 7 bases at V and 7 bases at J, while the number of junction bases matched to no gene is 8. Taken from the germline V gene, the CDR1 and CDR2 loops are SQVTM and ANQGSEA. This entry belongs to a study of prognosis after radiotherapy for stage I lung cancer (dated by TCRdb to the early 2020s). Study-level background: Approximately 20 stage I NSCLC patients were enrolled in Nanjing, China, between 2018 and January 2019. There were more than eleven patients with newly diagnosed primary stage I lung tumors and a handful of patients with oligometastatic NSCLC after surgical resection of the primary tumor. Every patient was regarded as medically inoperable, because of comorbidities in more than 10 cases and refusal of surgery in over 5 cases. Ages in the cohort of over ten men and a handful of women ranged from about 50 to 84 years, with a median of 74. Tumor histology was squamous cell carcinoma in about 7 patients and adenocarcinoma in more than 10. SBRT was delivered in 3 to 5 fractions with a biologically effective dose of at least 100 Gy, and image-guided IMRT or VMAT was used for delivery. In every patient, SBRT was given without any concurrent therapy. Distant metastases were developed by four of the 19 patients after SBRT, at a median of about 7 months, whereas no significant progression was observed in the other 15 patients. The study profiled peripheral blood TCR beta repertoires from stage I NSCLC patients before and after stereotactic body radiotherapy and related them to distant failure. For each of the roughly 19 patients, one blood sample was taken before SBRT and one after, so the study sequenced about 40 samples in total.

Two rounds of multiplex PCR were performed to amplify the TCR beta CDR3 region from genomic DNA. The first PCR round used primers specific to each TRBV and TRBJ gene, and the primer sequences were filed in Chinese patent CN105087789A. Universal primers were used in the second PCR round. The Roche High Pure PCR Template Preparation Kit was used to extract genomic DNA from the frozen PBMCs. The libraries underwent paired-end sequencing with 151 bp reads on an Illumina HiSeq 3000. Per the original workflow: CutAdapt was used to discard raw reads that did not contain the multiplex PCR primer sequences. High-quality paired reads were merged into contigs with PEAR. TRB V, D and J gene segments were assigned to each contig with MiXCR by alignment to reference sequences. CDR3 sequences were clustered by base quality and sequence similarity to remove sequencing errors. Diversity was calculated as Shannon entropy divided by the natural log of the number of productive TCR sequences. One minus Shannon entropy divided by the natural log of the number of unique clonotypes was used as the definition of clonality. Progression-free survival cut-offs for repertoire metrics were chosen using the Youden index of ROC curves, with analyses run in R 3.5.3. TCRdb reprocessed the public reads (quality trimming at Q25 with fastp, clone calling with MiXCR) and kept in-frame beta chains. Identical CDR3 proteins give one entry, which carries the most common genes and DNA. TCRdb's processing, not the authors' own work, is the source of the V and J calls. Present in this sample are about 13,000 distinct CDR3 sequences, around 33% of which were seen just once. The top ten hold 25% to 30% of the sample.

All patients had node-negative disease on CT and PET/CT, and none had a history of other malignancies or prior chemotherapy or radiotherapy. At each of the two time points, roughly 6 milliliters of peripheral venous blood were collected into EDTA tubes. Ficoll-Paque Plus density-gradient centrifugation was used to isolate PBMCs. Samples were stored at -80°C immediately after collection until analysis. General study outcomes and caveats: Post-SBRT Shannon entropy and its change from baseline were lower in patients who developed distant metastases; baseline Shannon entropy was not associated with metastases. No adjustment for multiple comparisons was applied to any of the reported P values. The study was limited by its small cohort and short follow-up, and the findings require independent validation. A decrease in unique TCR clone counts was observed after SBRT (median approximately 9,800 before versus about 7,200 after; Wilcoxon paired P=0.011). Differences by metastasis status were reportedly seen in TRBV and TRBJ usage frequencies, involving two V genes at baseline and, after SBRT, 8 or 9 V genes and two J genes. No determination of tumor specificity was made for expanded TCR clones.

The receptor chain draws on TRBV29-1 and TRBJ2-1, and 9 junction bases match TRBD2. The source is a donor over 45 with non-small cell lung cancer. Material: PBMCs, obtained before or after stereotactic body radiation therapy (not recorded which). The CDR3 protein: CSGAAGLANEQFF. The DNA sequence follows: TGCAGCGGAGCCGCGGGACTAGCTAATGAGCAGTTCTTC.